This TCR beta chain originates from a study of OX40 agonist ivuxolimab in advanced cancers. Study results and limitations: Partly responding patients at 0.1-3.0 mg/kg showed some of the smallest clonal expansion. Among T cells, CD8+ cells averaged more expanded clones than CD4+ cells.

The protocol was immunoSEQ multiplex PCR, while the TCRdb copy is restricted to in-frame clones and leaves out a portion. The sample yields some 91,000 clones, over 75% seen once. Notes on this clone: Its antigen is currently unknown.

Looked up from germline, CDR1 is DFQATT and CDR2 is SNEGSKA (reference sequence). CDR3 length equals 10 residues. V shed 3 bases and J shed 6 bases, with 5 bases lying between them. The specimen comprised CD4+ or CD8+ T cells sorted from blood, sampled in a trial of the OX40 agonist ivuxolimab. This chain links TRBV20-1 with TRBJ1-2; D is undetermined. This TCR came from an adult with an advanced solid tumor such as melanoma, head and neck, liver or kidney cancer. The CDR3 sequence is CSAREDGYTF. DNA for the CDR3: TGCAGTGCTAGGGAAGATGGCTACACCTTC.